A single sample is the source of the 21 T cell receptor beta chains below, sequenced in a study of Tregs in tolerant kidney transplant recipients (dated 2019 in TCRdb). Library creation used the immunoSEQ multiplex PCR assay. Here the immuneACCESS table is served through TCRdb, limited to in-frame sequences with V and J called. Missing clones are a known gap in these copies; in checked studies unresolved V genes cover under half, and the rest lacks a known reason. This sample comprises under 95,000 clones, 85% to 95% of them detected only once. About 0.36% of the sample is in the top ten clones. Per the publication, the time point label means: blood sample drawn before combined kidney and bone marrow transplant. Here the sequenced sample was Tregs from blood, taken before the transplant. These receptors all come from a human donor who received a combined kidney and bone marrow transplant.

The V gene is TRBV5-1, the J gene TRBJ2-1; possible D gene TRBD2, 6 bases. This CDR3 is 16 amino acids long. Germline V CDR1 and CDR2: SGHRS, YFSETQ. V was shortened by 0 bases and J by 0 bases, with 10 bases between the two germline ends. The CDR3 here is CASSLGAGFSYNEQFF. The CDR3 bases are TGCGCCAGCAGCTTGGGCGCGGGATTCTCCTACAATGAGCAGTTCTTC.

The CDR3 region is CASGGTPATNEKLFF. The CDR3 DNA reads as TGTGCCAGCGGTGGGACACCCGCAACTAATGAAAAACTGTTTTTT. J is TRBJ1-4 and V is TRBV6-1; D might be TRBD1 (6 bases). Trimming took off 8 bases at V and 0 bases at J, with 13 bases between the two ends. The germline V gene has CDR1 MNHNS and CDR2 SASEGT. There are 15 residues in the CDR3.

The V gene is TRBV28, the J gene TRBJ1-2; 8 bases agree with TRBD1. The germline V gene has CDR1 MDHEN and CDR2 SYDVKM. Trimming removed 10 bases from V and 8 bases from J; junction bases left unmatched: 3. CDR3 size: 10 residues. In DNA, the CDR3 is TGTGCCATACAGGGGGACGGCTACACCTTC. Translated: CAIQGDGYTF.

The chain uses TRBV28 and TRBJ2-7; 8 bases match TRBD1. The CDR3 is made up of 15 amino acids. Germline-derived CDR1 and CDR2 are MDHEN and SYDVKM. With V trimmed by 3 bases and J by 0 bases, 4 bases remained unmatched. The CDR3 DNA follows: TGTGCCAGCAGTTTGGGCGGACAGGGCTCCTACGAGCAGTACTTC. It translates to CASSLGGQGSYEQYF.

The V and J genes are TRBV28 and TRBJ1-4; D uncertain. The germline V gene has CDR1 MDHEN and CDR2 SYDVKM. This CDR3 spans 14 amino acids. With 4 bases removed from V and 5 bases from J, the gap between germline ends came to 11 bases. CDR3 amino acids: CASSWTTVNEKLFF. The CDR3 coding sequence is TGTGCCAGCAGTTGGACCACAGTCAATGAAAAACTGTTTTTT.

The CDR3 region is CASSQGQSSNYGYTF. The DNA for the CDR3 is TGCGCCAGCAGCCAGGGACAGTCAAGTAACTATGGCTACACCTTC. The chain uses TRBV5-1 and TRBJ1-2; 7 bases agree with TRBD1. The germline gives CDR1 SGHRS, CDR2 YFSETQ. This CDR3 is built from 15 residues. V dropped 4 bases and J dropped 1; count of bases not matched to a gene: 7.

In its sample, this clone was seen a few times. The V gene is TRBV19, the J gene TRBJ1-2; perhaps TRBD1 as D (5 bases). The CDR3 contains 14 residues. The V end was cut by 0 bases, the J end by 7 bases, with 12 bases between. Looked up from germline, CDR1 is LNHDA and CDR2 is SQIVND (reference sequence). The CDR3 sequence is CASSIDRGKGGYTF. CDR3 DNA sequence: TGTGCCAGTAGTATAGATCGGGGGAAGGGTGGCTACACCTTC.

V and J are TRBV2 and TRBJ2-7, with 7 bases identical to TRBD2. The length of the CDR3 is 16 residues. Germline V gene data show CDR1 as SNHLY and CDR2 as FYNNEI. J lost 1 base, V lost 7 bases, and 13 bases had no gene match. This CDR3 reads CASTDGVSSGSYEQYF. The CDR3 region has the DNA TGTGCCAGCACCGACGGGGTGTCTAGCGGATCCTACGAGCAGTACTTC.

The rearrangement joins TRBV10-3 to TRBJ2-2; 8 nucleotides align to TRBD1. This CDR3 has 15 residues. After removal of 7 bases from V and 3 bases from J, the junction contained 7 bases not matched to a gene. Germline values: CDR1 ENHRY, CDR2 SYGVKD. The CDR3 sequence is CAITQTGEDTGELFF. CDR3 in DNA: TGTGCCATCACCCAGACAGGGGAGGACACCGGGGAGCTGTTTTTT.

The chain links TRBV28 to TRBJ2-7; no definite D call. Germline V gene sequence: CDR1 MDHEN, CDR2 SYDVKM. This CDR3 spans 11 amino acids. Trimming took off 9 bases at V and 3 bases at J, with 9 bases between the two ends. CDR3 protein: CASTKGYEQYF. The CDR3 DNA is TGTGCCAGTACAAAGGGCTACGAGCAGTACTTC.

This clone is a singleton in its sample. V and J are TRBV28 and TRBJ1-2, with D possibly being TRBD1 (5 bases). This CDR3 is 15 amino acids long. Germline CDR1 MDHEN, CDR2 SYDVKM. V gave up 5 bases and J gave up 7 bases, with 20 bases separating them. The CDR3 sequence is CASSNRDGGIIGYTF. The CDR3 nucleotides read TGTGCCAGCAGTAACCGGGACGGGGGAATAATTGGCTACACCTTC.

The chain is built from TRBV5-5 and TRBJ2-7; D is perhaps TRBD2 (5 bases). CDR3 size: 14 residues. Germline loops: CDR1 SGHKS, CDR2 YYEKEE (reference sequence). V was shortened by 3 bases and J by 6 bases, with 16 bases between the two germline ends. CDR3 bases: TGTGCCAGCAGCTCGGGATACCGGGCGGCCGAGCAGTACTTC. As protein: CASSSGYRAAEQYF.

This chain connects TRBV5-6 to TRBJ1-1; perhaps TRBD1 as D (5 bases). This CDR3 has 13 residues. Germline CDR1 and CDR2: SGHDT and YYEEEE. V was trimmed by 0 bases and J by 11 bases, leaving 14 bases between them. CDR3 loop: CASSLAGKGEAFF. The CDR3 DNA reads TGTGCCAGCAGCTTGGCGGGGAAAGGGGAGGCTTTCTTT.

The chain links TRBV15 to TRBJ2-5; 11 bases agree with TRBD2. The CDR3 has 18 residues. V lost 3 bases, J lost 5 bases, and 14 bases stayed unmatched. Germline V gene lookup returns CDR1 LNHNV and CDR2 YYDKDF (reference sequence). The CDR3: CATSSGVVASGRRETQYF. DNA of the CDR3: TGTGCCACCAGCAGCGGAGTCGTGGCTAGCGGGAGGAGGGAGACCCAGTACTTC.

This sequence joins TRBV28 and TRBJ2-7; tentatively, D is TRBD2 (5 bases). The germline CDR1 and CDR2 sequences are MDHEN and SYDVKM. Trimming removed 6 bases from V and 2 bases from J, with 11 bases in between. The length of the CDR3 is 13 residues. CDR3 protein: CASSPTTTYEQYF. DNA of the CDR3: TGTGCCAGCAGCCCGACTACTACCTACGAGCAGTACTTC.

V usage is TRBV5-1 and J usage is TRBJ2-3; no reliable D call. Germline V CDR1 and CDR2: SGHRS, YFSETQ. The CDR3 has 13 residues. The V end lost 0 bases, the J end lost 2 bases, and 4 bases lay between the germline ends. Here the CDR3 DNA reads TGCGCCAGCAGCTTGGGGACCACAGATACGCAGTATTTT. As protein: CASSLGTTDTQYF. Variable domain in full (rest from reference TRBV5-1 and TRBJ2-3): KAGVTQTPRYLIKTRGQQVTLSCSPISGHRSVSWYQQTPGQGLQFLFEYFSETQRNKGNFPGRFSGRQFSNSRSEMNVSTLELGDSALYLCASSLGTTDTQYFGPGTRLTVL.

The CDR3 loop is CAISEPGQIQETQYF. CDR3 nucleotides: TGTGCCATCAGTGAACCGGGACAAATTCAAGAGACCCAGTACTTC. The chain couples TRBV10-3 to TRBJ2-5; a possible D gene is TRBD1 (6 bases). Germline CDR1 reads ENHRY; CDR2 reads SYGVKD. Trimming removed 3 bases at V and 2 bases at J, with 13 bases between. The CDR3 covers 15 residues.

The chain carries TRBV13 and TRBJ2-2; TRBD2 matches 8 bases. V trimming: 5 bases; J trimming: 0 bases; junction bases outside the gene matches: 17. This CDR3 region has 20 residues. The germline gives CDR1 PRHDT, CDR2 FYEKMQ (reference sequence). The CDR3 coding sequence is TGTGCCAGCAGCGGATGGCCCCCGAAACTAGCGGCTGCGAACACCGGGGAGCTGTTTTTT. It yields the protein CASSGWPPKLAAANTGELFF. Together with reference TRBV13 and TRBJ2-2, the CDR3 gives the full variable domain: AAGVIQSPRHLIKEKRETATLKCYPIPRHDTVYWYQQGPGQDPQFLISFYEKMQSDKGSIPDRFSAQQFSDYHSELNMSSLELGDSALYFCASSGWPPKLAAANTGELFFGEGSRLTVL.

This clone was recorded only once. The rearrangement links TRBV28 to TRBJ1-1; the D is unclear. Germline CDR1 is MDHEN and CDR2 is SYDVKM. This CDR3 contains 14 residues. V dropped 3 bases and J dropped 3 bases, with 11 bases sitting between them. CDR3 nucleotides: TGTGCCAGCAGTTTCCGTATGGCGCACACTGAAGCTTTCTTT. Its translation is CASSFRMAHTEAFF.

This chain connects TRBV5-1 to TRBJ2-3; D is perhaps TRBD2 (5 bases). CDR1 and CDR2 from the germline V gene are SGHRS and YFSETQ. With 0 bases removed from V and 0 bases from J, the gap between germline ends came to 8 bases. This CDR3 is 15 amino acids long. As DNA, the CDR3 is TGCGCCAGCAGCTTGGAAGGCGGGAGCACAGATACGCAGTATTTT. Residues: CASSLEGGSTDTQYF.

This clone was recorded once. This chain connects TRBV9 to TRBJ2-2, with a weak D call TRBD2 (5 bases). This CDR3 is built from 14 residues. V dropped 0 bases and J dropped 5 bases, with 8 bases sitting between them. CDR1 is SGDLS and CDR2 is YYNGEE in the germline V gene. CDR3 protein: CASSVVSGTGELFF. The CDR3 DNA reads as TGTGCCAGCAGCGTAGTATCGGGGACCGGGGAGCTGTTTTTT.